These T cell receptor beta chains were read from a single sample in a study of cytomegalovirus exposure and HLA in healthy donors. The protocol was immunoSEQ multiplex PCR, while the TCRdb copy is restricted to in-frame clones and leaves out a portion. The data contain about 170,000 clones, roughly 80% of them singletons. Input material: PBMCs. The source is a female donor in good health and CMV-seronegative. Both conserved end residues are trimmed from each CDR3. Expanded clones get a size class; other rows say once, few or many, or leave the size out.

v_gene: TRBV29-1; abundance: once; CDR3aa: STKSLNTEAF
v_gene: TRBV5-1; abundance: .; CDR3aa: ASSLDRVNNEQF
v_gene: TRBV29-1; abundance: .; CDR3aa: SVGLAGDLQETQY
v_gene: TRBV27; abundance: .; CDR3aa: ASSISGTGIYEQY
v_gene: TRBV27; abundance: .; CDR3aa: ASSSLTGYEQY
v_gene: TRBV19; abundance: .; CDR3aa: ASSNPGRGAKEKLF
v_gene: TRBV7-3; abundance: .; CDR3aa: ASSLTGVSYEQY
v_gene: TRBV2; abundance: once; CDR3aa: ASSDLTGTYEQY
v_gene: TRBV30; abundance: .; CDR3aa: AWSAGGYEQY
v_gene: TRBV6-1; abundance: .; CDR3aa: ASSWTQGNYGYT
v_gene: TRBV7-2; abundance: .; CDR3aa: ASSLLANEQF
v_gene: TRBV6-5; abundance: .; CDR3aa: ASSYRTSGSYEQY
v_gene: TRBV19; abundance: .; CDR3aa: ASSIITSGREDTQY
v_gene: TRBV2; abundance: .; CDR3aa: ASRGGRDEQF
v_gene: TRBV6-5; abundance: .; CDR3aa: ASSYSRAADTQY
v_gene: TRBV15; abundance: few; CDR3aa: ATSRDGRDTYEQY
v_gene: TRBV7-2; abundance: .; CDR3aa: ASSFPDRGGKPQH
v_gene: TRBV7-6; abundance: .; CDR3aa: ASSLAGTGRDTQY
v_gene: TRBV7-2; abundance: .; CDR3aa: ASSPSGGVDEQF
v_gene: TRBV30; abundance: .; CDR3aa: AWSPGDSEAF
v_gene: TRBV5-1; abundance: few; CDR3aa: ASSWGQSGTEAF
v_gene: TRBV4-2; abundance: .; CDR3aa: ASSLGGPEDTQY
v_gene: TRBV28; abundance: .; CDR3aa: ASTTGVGELF
v_gene: TRBV7-6; abundance: .; CDR3aa: ASSSTDLGRGYT
v_gene: TRBV7-6; abundance: once; CDR3aa: ASSFTGGDEAF
v_gene: TRBV11-2; abundance: .; CDR3aa: ASSKNRGGDTQY
v_gene: TRBV18; abundance: .; CDR3aa: ASSPPTDRYNEQF
v_gene: TRBV4-3; abundance: .; CDR3aa: ASSLRPGQGADTQY
v_gene: TRBV30; abundance: few; CDR3aa: ACTTGASYNEQF
v_gene: TRBV27; abundance: .; CDR3aa: ASRRDRANEKLF
v_gene: TRBV19; abundance: .; CDR3aa: ASSGQGGDYEQY
v_gene: TRBV7-9; abundance: .; CDR3aa: ASSLSGGSPLH
v_gene: TRBV7-9; abundance: few; CDR3aa: ASSLGGGMNTEAF
v_gene: TRBV9; abundance: .; CDR3aa: ASSVVPGHSQGGYT
v_gene: TRBV5-8; abundance: .; CDR3aa: ASSFDRDTEAF
v_gene: TRBV30; abundance: .; CDR3aa: AWNRGNQPQH
v_gene: TRBV18; abundance: .; CDR3aa: ASSPPGTSGGTYEQY
v_gene: TRBV28; abundance: .; CDR3aa: ASSLGQNLEHGYT
v_gene: TRBV7-9; abundance: .; CDR3aa: ASGGLSNQPQH
v_gene: TRBV13; abundance: .; CDR3aa: ASSFGLAANNEQF